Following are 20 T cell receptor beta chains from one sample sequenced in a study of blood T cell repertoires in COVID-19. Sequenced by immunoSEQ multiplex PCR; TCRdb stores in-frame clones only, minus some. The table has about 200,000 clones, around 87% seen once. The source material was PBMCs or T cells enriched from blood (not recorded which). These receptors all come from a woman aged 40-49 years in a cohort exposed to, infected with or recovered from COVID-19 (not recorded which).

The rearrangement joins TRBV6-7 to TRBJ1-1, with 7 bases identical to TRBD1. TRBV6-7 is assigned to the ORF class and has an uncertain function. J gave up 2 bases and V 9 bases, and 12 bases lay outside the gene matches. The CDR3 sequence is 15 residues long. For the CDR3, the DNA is TGTGCCAGGGTCTCCAACAGGGGTTGTAACACTGAAGCTTTCTTT. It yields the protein CARVSNRGCNTEAFF.

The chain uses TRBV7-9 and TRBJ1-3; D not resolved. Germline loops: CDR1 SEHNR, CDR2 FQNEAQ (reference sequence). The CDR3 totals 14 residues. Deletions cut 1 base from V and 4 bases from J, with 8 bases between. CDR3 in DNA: TGTGCCAGCAGCTTAGATGTTTCAGGAAACACCATATATTTT. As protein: CASSLDVSGNTIYF.

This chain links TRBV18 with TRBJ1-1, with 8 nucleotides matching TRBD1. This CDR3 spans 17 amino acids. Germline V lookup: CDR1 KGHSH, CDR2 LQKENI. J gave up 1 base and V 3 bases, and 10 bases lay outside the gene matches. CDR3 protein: CASSPRTGYTGNTEAFF. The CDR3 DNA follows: TGTGCCAGCTCACCGCGGACAGGGTATACGGGGAACACTGAAGCTTTCTTT.

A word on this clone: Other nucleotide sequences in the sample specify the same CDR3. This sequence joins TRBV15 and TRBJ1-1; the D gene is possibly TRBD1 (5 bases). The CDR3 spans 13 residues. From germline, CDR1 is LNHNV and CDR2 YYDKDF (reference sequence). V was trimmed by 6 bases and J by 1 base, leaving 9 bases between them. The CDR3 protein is CATSRGRNTEAFF. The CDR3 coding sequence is TGTGCCACCAGTAGGGGCAGGAACACTGAAGCTTTCTTT.

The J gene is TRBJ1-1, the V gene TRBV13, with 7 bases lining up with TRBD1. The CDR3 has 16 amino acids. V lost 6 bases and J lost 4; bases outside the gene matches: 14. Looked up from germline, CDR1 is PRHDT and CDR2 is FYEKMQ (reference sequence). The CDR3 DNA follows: TGTGCCAGCAGGACTACTGGAGGGGGCGTGGGCACTGAAGCTTTCTTT. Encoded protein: CASRTTGGGVGTEAFF.

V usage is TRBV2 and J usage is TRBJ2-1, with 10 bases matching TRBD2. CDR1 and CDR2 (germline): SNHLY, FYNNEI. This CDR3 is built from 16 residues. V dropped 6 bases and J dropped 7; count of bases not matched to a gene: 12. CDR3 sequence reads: CASSPLGAGGRNEQFF. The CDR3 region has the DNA TGTGCCAGCAGCCCCCTAGGAGCGGGAGGGAGGAATGAGCAGTTCTTC.

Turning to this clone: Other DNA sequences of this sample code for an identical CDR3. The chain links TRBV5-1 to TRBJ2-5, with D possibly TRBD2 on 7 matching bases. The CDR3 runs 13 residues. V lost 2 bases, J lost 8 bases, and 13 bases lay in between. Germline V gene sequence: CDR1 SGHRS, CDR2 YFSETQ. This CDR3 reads CASSFNREGTQYF. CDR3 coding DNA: TGCGCCAGCAGCTTTAACAGGGAGGGAACCCAGTACTTC.

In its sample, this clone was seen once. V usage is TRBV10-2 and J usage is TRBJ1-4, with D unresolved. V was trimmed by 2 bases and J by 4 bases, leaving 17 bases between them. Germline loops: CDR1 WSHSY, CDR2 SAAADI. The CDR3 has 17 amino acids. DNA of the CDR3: TGCGCCAGCAGTGAGCCAGATTCGGGAGGCGGTAATGAAAAACTGTTTTTT. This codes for CASSEPDSGGGNEKLFF.

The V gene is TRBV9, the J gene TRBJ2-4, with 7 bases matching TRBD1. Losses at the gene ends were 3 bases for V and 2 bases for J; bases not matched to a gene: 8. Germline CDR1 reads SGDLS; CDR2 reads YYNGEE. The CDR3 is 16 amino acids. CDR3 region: CASSAPQGEPKNIQYF. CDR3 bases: TGTGCCAGCAGCGCCCCTCAGGGGGAACCCAAAAACATTCAGTACTTC.

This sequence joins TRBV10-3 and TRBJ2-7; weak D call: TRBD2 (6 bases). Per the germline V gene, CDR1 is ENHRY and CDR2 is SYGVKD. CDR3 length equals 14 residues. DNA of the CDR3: TGTGCGACTCAAGGCGGGGTCCGGCTCTACGAGCAGTACTTC. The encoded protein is CATQGGVRLYEQYF.

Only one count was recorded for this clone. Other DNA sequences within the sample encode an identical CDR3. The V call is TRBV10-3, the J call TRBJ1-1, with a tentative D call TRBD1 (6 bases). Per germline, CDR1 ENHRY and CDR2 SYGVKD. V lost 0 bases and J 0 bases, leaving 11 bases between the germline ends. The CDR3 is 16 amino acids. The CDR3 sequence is CAISESRGQMNTEAFF. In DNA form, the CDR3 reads TGTGCCATCAGTGAGTCGAGAGGACAGATGAACACTGAAGCTTTCTTT.

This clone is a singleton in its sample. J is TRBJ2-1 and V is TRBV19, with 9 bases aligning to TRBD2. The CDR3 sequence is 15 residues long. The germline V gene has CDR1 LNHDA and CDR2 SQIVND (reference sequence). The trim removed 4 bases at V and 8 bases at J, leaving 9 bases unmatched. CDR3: CASSRGLAEVYEQFF. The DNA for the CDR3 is TGTGCCAGTAGTAGGGGACTAGCCGAGGTCTATGAGCAGTTCTTC.

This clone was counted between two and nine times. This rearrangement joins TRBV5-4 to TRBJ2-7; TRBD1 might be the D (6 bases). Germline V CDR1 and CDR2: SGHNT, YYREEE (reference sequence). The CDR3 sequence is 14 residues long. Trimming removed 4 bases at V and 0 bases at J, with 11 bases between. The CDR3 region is CASSLEDSSYEQYF. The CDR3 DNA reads TGTGCCAGCAGCCTCGAGGACAGCTCCTACGAGCAGTACTTC.

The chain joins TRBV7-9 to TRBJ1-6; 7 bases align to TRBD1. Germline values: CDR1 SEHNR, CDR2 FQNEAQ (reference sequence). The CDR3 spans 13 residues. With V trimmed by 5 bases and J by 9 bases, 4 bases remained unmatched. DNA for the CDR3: TGTGCCAGCAGCCTGCAGGGGGGTTCACCCCTCCACTTT. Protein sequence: CASSLQGGSPLHF.

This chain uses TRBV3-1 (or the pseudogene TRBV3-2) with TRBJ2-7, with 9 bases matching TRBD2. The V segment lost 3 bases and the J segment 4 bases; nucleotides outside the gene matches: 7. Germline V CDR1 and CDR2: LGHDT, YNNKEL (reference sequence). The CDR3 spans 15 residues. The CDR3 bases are TGTGCCAGCAGCCATGGGACTAGCCTTTTTTACGAGCAGTACTTC. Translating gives CASSHGTSLFYEQYF.

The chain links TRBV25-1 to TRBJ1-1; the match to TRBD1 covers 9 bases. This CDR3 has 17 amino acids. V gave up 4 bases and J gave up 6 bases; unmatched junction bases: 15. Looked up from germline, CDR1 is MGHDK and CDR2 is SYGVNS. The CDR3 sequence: CASSAPNEGQGRPEAFF. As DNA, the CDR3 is TGTGCCAGCAGTGCACCCAATGAGGGACAGGGTAGACCTGAAGCTTTCTTT. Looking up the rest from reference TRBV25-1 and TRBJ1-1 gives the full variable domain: EADIYQTPRYLVIGTGKKITLECSQTMGHDKMYWYQQDPGMELHLIHYSYGVNSTEKGDLSSESTVSRIRTEHFPLTLESARPSHTSQYLCASSAPNEGQGRPEAFFGQGTRLTVV.

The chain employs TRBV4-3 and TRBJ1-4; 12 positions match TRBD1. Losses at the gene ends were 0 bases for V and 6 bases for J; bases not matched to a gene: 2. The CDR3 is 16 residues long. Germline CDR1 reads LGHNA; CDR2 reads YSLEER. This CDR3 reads CASSQDWDRGHEKLFF. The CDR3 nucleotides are TGCGCCAGCAGCCAAGATTGGGACAGGGGGCATGAAAAACTGTTTTTT.

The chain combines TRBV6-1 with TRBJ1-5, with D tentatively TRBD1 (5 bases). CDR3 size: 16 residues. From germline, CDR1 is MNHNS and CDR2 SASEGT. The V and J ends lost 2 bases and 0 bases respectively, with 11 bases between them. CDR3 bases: TGTGCCAGCAGTGAACGTCAGGGATATAGCAATCAGCCCCAGCATTTT. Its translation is CASSERQGYSNQPQHF.

CDR3 in amino acids: CASSDTGGWNEQFF. CDR3 bases: TGTGCCAGCAGCGACACGGGGGGTTGGAATGAGCAGTTCTTC. This chain joins TRBV5-5 and TRBJ2-1; 7 nucleotides agree with TRBD2. V gave up 4 bases and J gave up 7 bases; unmatched junction bases: 8. The CDR3 runs 14 residues. Germline values: CDR1 SGHKS, CDR2 YYEKEE (reference sequence).

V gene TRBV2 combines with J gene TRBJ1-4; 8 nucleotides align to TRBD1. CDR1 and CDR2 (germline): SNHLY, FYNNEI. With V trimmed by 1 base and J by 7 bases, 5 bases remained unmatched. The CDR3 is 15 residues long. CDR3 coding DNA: TGTGCCAGCAGTGAAGGGACAGGGCGTTCTGAAAAACTGTTTTTT. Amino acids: CASSEGTGRSEKLFF. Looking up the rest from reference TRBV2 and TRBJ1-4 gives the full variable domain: EPEVTQTPSHQVTQMGQEVILRCVPISNHLYFYWYRQILGQKVEFLVSFYNNEISEKSEIFDDQFSVERPDGSNFTLKIRSTKLEDSAMYFCASSEGTGRSEKLFFGSGTQLSVL.